What follows describes a single T cell receptor beta chain. Healthy Caucasian individuals from Russia aged roughly 6 to 90 were enrolled as donors. For every donor, a draw yielded around 10 milliliters of peripheral blood. The entry originates in a study of blood T cells in healthy people across ages. PCR was performed a second time for about 7 to 11 cycles using a sample-barcoded 5' primer and a J-beta primer mix. TCRdb used MiXCR to reprocess the 5' RACE reads, holding one entry per CDR3 protein. The repertoire holds more than 900,000 distinct CDR3 sequences, with approximately 25% as singletons. V was trimmed by 6 bases and J by 4 bases, leaving 15 bases between them. The CDR3 extends over 14 amino acids. These data were also reused for a study on T cells of mothers and their children. That source reports: A few healthy Caucasian mothers and their six children donated.

The specimen sequenced was blood. The rearrangement links TRBV12-3 or TRBV12-4 to TRBJ1-2, with D perhaps TRBD1 (6 bases). This sequence was found in a girl aged 2 to 10 in good health. This chain's CDR3 is CASSPARDTYGYTF. The CDR3 DNA reads TGTGCCAGCAGCCCGGCTCGGGACACCTATGGCTACACCTTC.